This T cell receptor (beta chain) stems from a study of blood T cell repertoires in COVID-19. The repertoire was sequenced with immunoSEQ multiplex PCR; TCRdb's copy has only in-frame clones and lacks some. Found here are approximately 150,000 clones, less than 85% of them singletons; the top ten hold over 15%. V lost 5 bases, J lost 0 bases, and 16 bases lay in between. Germline values: CDR1 SGHRS, CDR2 YFSETQ. CDR3 length equals 16 residues. Input material: PBMCs or T cells enriched from blood (not recorded which). This clonotype was obtained from a man aged 60 to 75 who had recovered from COVID-19. V and J are TRBV5-1 and TRBJ2-3, with D perhaps matching TRBD1 (5 bases). The CDR3: CASRSGMTESTDTQYF. DNA of the CDR3: TGCGCCAGCAGAAGTGGTATGACAGAGAGCACAGATACGCAGTATTTT. Using reference TRBV5-1 and TRBJ2-3 for the parts outside the CDR3, the full variable domain is KAGVTQTPRYLIKTRGQQVTLSCSPISGHRSVSWYQQTPGQGLQFLFEYFSETQRNKGNFPGRFSGRQFSNSRSEMNVSTLELGDSALYLCASRSGMTESTDTQYFGPGTRLTVL.